Listed below are T cell receptor beta chains from one sample, sequenced in a study of T cells after yellow fever vaccination. TCRdb redid the calling of the 5' RACE reads with MiXCR, one entry per CDR3 protein. The sample shows around 530,000 distinct CDR3 sequences, roughly 17% of them seen only once. The input for sequencing was PBMCs, taken about 5 days after the first yellow fever vaccination. The receptors here all came from a man younger than 30 who received the YFV17D yellow fever vaccine. CDR3s include the opening cysteine and the closing phenylalanine or tryptophan. The order of the fields is D gene, J gene, clone size, V gene, CDR3 protein, CDR3 DNA. A D gene is named only where the DNA matches it firmly. Clone size, where shown, is once, few, many, or a class for clones that have expanded.

NA | TRBJ1-5 | many | TRBV6-2/TRBV6-3 | CASSFSGALSNQPQHF | TGTGCCAGCAGTTTTTCTGGGGCCCTAAGCAATCAGCCCCAGCATTTT
NA | TRBJ1-1 | NA | TRBV7-9 | CASARGSEAFF | TGTGCCAGCGCCCGAGGGTCTGAAGCTTTCTTT
TRBD2 | TRBJ2-1 | NA | TRBV7-2 | CASSPRWGGSYNEQFF | TGTGCCAGCAGCCCGCGGTGGGGGGGCTCCTACAATGAGCAGTTCTTC
NA | TRBJ2-4 | few | TRBV3-1 | CASSQETANIQYF | TGTGCCAGCAGCCAAGAAACCGCGAACATTCAGTACTTC
TRBD2 | TRBJ2-2 | NA | TRBV6-5 | CASSYGGTSTGELFF | TGTGCCAGCAGTTACGGCGGGACTAGCACCGGGGAGCTGTTTTTT
NA | TRBJ2-3 | NA | TRBV20-1 | CSARAMGGAYTDTQYF | TGCAGTGCTAGAGCGATGGGGGGGGCCTACACAGATACGCAGTATTTT
NA | TRBJ1-2 | once | TRBV2 | CACLQAGEYTF | TGTGCCTGCCTCCAAGCAGGGGAATACACCTTC
NA | TRBJ2-2 | few | TRBV12-3/TRBV12-4 | CASSFQELTGELFF | TGTGCCAGCAGTTTCCAAGAGCTTACCGGGGAGCTGTTTTTT
NA | TRBJ1-2 | NA | TRBV7-9 | CASSPTEVYGYTF | TGTGCCAGCAGCCCGACTGAGGTCTATGGCTACACCTTC
NA | TRBJ2-5 | few | TRBV6-5 | CASSYYRTAQETQYF | TGTGCCAGCAGTTACTATCGGACAGCCCAAGAGACCCAGTACTTC
NA | TRBJ2-1 | many | TRBV29-1 | CSVEDLGGSSSYNEQFF | TGCAGCGTTGAAGATCTGGGGGGCTCCAGCTCCTACAATGAGCAGTTCTTC
NA | TRBJ1-4 | few | TRBV28 | CASTLRLDEKLFF | TGTGCCAGCACCTTACGGCTGGATGAAAAACTGTTTTTT
NA | TRBJ2-1 | few | TRBV7-8 | CASSERRGLNEQFF | TGTGCCAGCAGCGAGAGGAGGGGCCTCAATGAGCAGTTCTTC
NA | TRBJ1-1 | once | TRBV20-1 | CSASPIIGGDTEAFF | TGCAGTGCTAGCCCCATTATAGGGGGGGACACTGAAGCTTTCTTT
NA | TRBJ1-2 | NA | TRBV29-1 | CSVGGHGYTF | TGCAGCGTTGGGGGGCATGGCTACACCTTC
NA | TRBJ1-5 | few | TRBV6-6 | CASTGVGNQPQHF | TGTGCCAGCACGGGGGTGGGCAATCAGCCCCAGCATTTT
TRBD1 | TRBJ2-6 | NA | TRBV5-1 | CASRDRGVSGANVLTF | TGCGCCAGCAGGGACAGGGGGGTATCTGGGGCCAACGTCCTGACTTTC
NA | TRBJ2-6 | many | TRBV6-5 | CASSYSASGANVLTF | TGTGCCAGCAGTTACTCGGCTTCTGGGGCCAACGTCCTGACTTTC
NA | TRBJ1-2 | few | TRBV27 | CASRPSGTGRYGYTF | TGTGCCAGCAGGCCCTCCGGGACGGGAAGATATGGCTACACCTTC
TRBD1 | TRBJ2-1 | many | TRBV7-9 | CASSDRAYYNEQFF | TGTGCCAGCAGTGACAGGGCCTACTACAATGAGCAGTTCTTC
TRBD1 | TRBJ2-7 | NA | TRBV29-1 | CSVRGQGAAREQYF | TGCAGCGTTCGTGGACAGGGCGCGGCCCGCGAGCAGTACTTC
NA | TRBJ1-1 | NA | TRBV12-5 | CASGAGTSTTEAFF | TGTGCTAGTGGTGCCGGGACATCGACCACTGAAGCTTTCTTT
NA | TRBJ1-3 | NA | TRBV27 | CASRGFSGNTIYF | TGTGCCAGCAGAGGGTTTTCTGGAAACACCATATATTTT
TRBD2 | TRBJ2-3 | once | TRBV7-2 | CASGSIADLTGGTQYF | TGTGCCAGCGGCTCCATAGCCGACCTGACGGGGGGTACGCAGTATTTT
TRBD1 | TRBJ1-2 | NA | TRBV6-1 | CASSRQTGEGYTF | TGTGCCAGCAGTCGCCAGACAGGGGAAGGCTACACCTTC
NA | TRBJ2-3 | few | TRBV4-3 | CASSQEGRTDTQYF | TGCGCCAGCAGCCAAGAGGGTCGGACAGATACGCAGTATTTT
NA | TRBJ2-5 | NA | TRBV10-3 | CAIREKETQYF | TGTGCCATCAGGGAAAAAGAGACCCAGTACTTC
NA | TRBJ2-3 | few | TRBV29-1 | CSVSSGVSDTQYF | TGCAGCGTCAGTAGCGGTGTGTCCGATACGCAGTATTTT
NA | TRBJ2-4 | few | TRBV3-1 | CASSQVEGHQYF | TGTGCCAGCAGCCAAGTGGAGGGGCATCAGTACTTC
TRBD2 | TRBJ2-1 | few | TRBV28 | CASSVQALLAATFLGEQFF | TGTGCCAGCAGTGTCCAAGCCCTACTAGCGGCGACTTTTTTAGGGGAGCAGTTCTTC
NA | TRBJ1-4 | once | TRBV18 | CASSPMRGSEKLFF | TGTGCCAGCTCACCAATGAGGGGAAGCGAAAAACTGTTTTTT
NA | TRBJ1-4 | NA | TRBV6-1 | CASRTGLENEKLFF | TGTGCCAGCAGGACGGGACTCGAAAATGAAAAACTGTTTTTT
TRBD1 | TRBJ2-3 | few | TRBV24-1 | CATSDSRTGGDTQYF | TGTGCCACCAGTGATTCCCGGACAGGCGGAGATACGCAGTATTTT
NA | TRBJ2-2 | NA | TRBV20-1 | CSVRTRPGELFF | TGCAGCGTTAGGACGAGGCCCGGGGAGCTGTTTTTT
TRBD2 | TRBJ2-3 | NA | TRBV12-3/TRBV12-4 | CASTFVGLAGDSSTDTQYF | TGTGCCAGCACGTTTGTTGGACTAGCGGGGGACTCTAGCACAGATACGCAGTATTTT
NA | TRBJ1-1 | NA | TRBV29-1 | CSVERARGGVPFF | TGCAGCGTTGAACGGGCGCGGGGTGGAGTGCCTTTCTTT
TRBD2 | TRBJ2-5 | few | TRBV5-1 | CASGGLAELQETQYF | TGCGCCAGCGGGGGACTAGCGGAGCTACAAGAGACCCAGTACTTC
NA | TRBJ2-6 | NA | TRBV18 | CASSPGTTFYSGANVLTF | TGTGCCAGCTCACCAGGGACAACTTTTTACTCTGGGGCCAACGTCCTGACTTTC
TRBD2 | TRBJ2-3 | NA | TRBV4-1 | CASSQGPGLAVDTQYF | TGCGCCAGCAGCCAGGGGCCGGGACTAGCGGTAGATACGCAGTATTTT
NA | TRBJ2-3 | once | TRBV9 | CASTGRGDTQYF | TGTGCCAGCACCGGGCGGGGAGATACGCAGTATTTT
NA | TRBJ2-7 | NA | TRBV15 | CATSRGSDYEQYF | TGTGCCACCAGCAGGGGGAGCGACTACGAGCAGTACTTC
NA | TRBJ1-2 | NA | TRBV5-1 | CASSLDDGNYGYTF | TGCGCCAGCAGCTTGGATGATGGAAACTATGGCTACACCTTC
NA | TRBJ2-5 | few | TRBV4-3 | CASSQVDEEGTQYF | TGCGCCAGCAGCCAGGTCGACGAGGAAGGGACCCAGTACTTC
TRBD2 | TRBJ2-5 | NA | TRBV20-1 | CSARAGGAAVAQYF | TGCAGTGCTAGAGCGGGAGGTGCGGCGGTGGCCCAGTACTTC
NA | TRBJ2-2 | few | TRBV5-1 | CASSLGPITGELFF | TGCGCCAGCAGCTTGGGACCTATCACCGGGGAGCTGTTTTTT
NA | TRBJ1-1 | few | TRBV27 | CASSLNHGRGSTEAFF | TGTGCCAGCAGTTTAAATCATGGACGGGGTTCCACTGAAGCTTTCTTT
TRBD2 | TRBJ2-5 | few | TRBV13 | CASSDRTSGGPETQYF | TGTGCCAGCAGCGACCGGACTAGCGGGGGGCCAGAGACCCAGTACTTC
NA | TRBJ2-2 | NA | TRBV4-2 | CASSQEQVADTGELFF | TGTGCCAGCAGCCAAGAACAGGTGGCGGACACCGGGGAGCTGTTTTTT
NA | TRBJ1-4 | NA | TRBV6-2/TRBV6-3 | CASSYGVATNEKLFF | TGTGCCAGCAGTTACGGCGTGGCAACTAATGAAAAACTGTTTTTT
TRBD1 | TRBJ1-1 | NA | TRBV5-1 | CASSQQGIGDTEAFF | TGCGCCAGCAGCCAACAGGGGATTGGGGACACTGAAGCTTTCTTT
TRBD1 | TRBJ2-3 | NA | TRBV10-3 | CATRQGAGDTQYF | TGTGCCACTCGACAGGGGGCTGGGGATACGCAGTATTTT
NA | TRBJ2-2 | NA | TRBV4-1 | CASSQEGGAVTGELFF | TGCGCCAGCAGCCAAGAAGGGGGGGCGGTCACCGGGGAGCTGTTTTTT
NA | TRBJ1-1 | few | TRBV29-1 | CSVEDGQKVPLGAEAFF | TGCAGCGTTGAAGATGGGCAAAAAGTTCCCCTAGGCGCTGAAGCTTTCTTT
NA | TRBJ1-5 | few | TRBV19 | CASTKGGYSNQPQHF | TGTGCCAGTACGAAGGGAGGGTATAGCAATCAGCCCCAGCATTTT
TRBD1 | TRBJ1-1 | few | TRBV5-1 | CASSPWLDRAAFF | TGCGCCAGCAGCCCTTGGTTAGACAGGGCGGCTTTCTTT
NA | TRBJ2-2 | few | TRBV15 | CATGRRGFGELFF | TGTGCCACTGGCCGGCGAGGATTCGGGGAGCTGTTTTTT
NA | TRBJ1-4 | NA | TRBV18 | CASSGSWNEKLFF | TGTGCCAGCTCCGGCAGCTGGAATGAAAAACTGTTTTTT
TRBD1 | TRBJ2-2 | NA | TRBV9 | CASSVEGQGLNTGELFF | TGTGCCAGCAGCGTAGAAGGACAGGGGCTTAACACCGGGGAGCTGTTTTTT
TRBD1 | TRBJ1-2 | NA | TRBV10-3 | CAITLGQALGYTF | TGTGCCATCACCCTCGGACAGGCGCTCGGCTACACCTTC